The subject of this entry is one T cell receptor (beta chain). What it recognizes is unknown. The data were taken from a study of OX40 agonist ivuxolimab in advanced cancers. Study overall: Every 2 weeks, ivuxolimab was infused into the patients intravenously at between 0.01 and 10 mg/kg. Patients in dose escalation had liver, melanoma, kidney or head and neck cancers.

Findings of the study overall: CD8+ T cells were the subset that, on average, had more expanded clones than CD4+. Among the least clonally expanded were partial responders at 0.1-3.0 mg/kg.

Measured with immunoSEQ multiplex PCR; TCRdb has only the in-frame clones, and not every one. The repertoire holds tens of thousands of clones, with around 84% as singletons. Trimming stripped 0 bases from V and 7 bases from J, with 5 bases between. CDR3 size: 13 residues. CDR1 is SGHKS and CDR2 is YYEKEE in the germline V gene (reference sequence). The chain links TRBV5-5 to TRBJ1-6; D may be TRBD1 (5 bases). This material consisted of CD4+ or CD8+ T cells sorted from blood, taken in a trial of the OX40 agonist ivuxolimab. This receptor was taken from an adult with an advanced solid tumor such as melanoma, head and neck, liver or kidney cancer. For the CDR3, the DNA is TGTGCCAGCAGCTTGGAGGGGAATTCACCCCTCCACTTT. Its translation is CASSLEGNSPLHF.